This T cell receptor (beta chain) originates from a study of blood T cells in healthy people across ages. Study details: About one barcoded beta molecule per two T cells was captured by template switching. Study-level results: PBMCs that were unsorted prevented a conclusive naive versus antigen-experienced comparison.

With a J-beta primer mix and a sample-barcoded 5' primer, a second PCR ran roughly 6 to 11 cycles. A tag from a template-switch adaptor with 12 random nucleotides marked each cDNA molecule. Each CDR3 protein is one row after TCRdb ran MiXCR on the 5' RACE reads. The sample shows roughly 720,000 distinct CDR3 sequences, roughly 50% of them seen only once. The draw of peripheral blood yielded about 10 milliliters from each donor. CDR3 length equals 16 residues. Germline CDR1 reads ENHRY; CDR2 reads SYGVKD. As for this clonotype: Antigen unknown.

The TCR originated in a man at least 80 years old in good health. The sequenced material came from blood. The chain couples TRBV10-3 to TRBJ2-7, with 9 nucleotides matching TRBD2. The DNA matches TRBJ2-5 better at its end, which makes the J call doubtful. The chain's CDR3 is CAISGSRREGDETQYF. Here the CDR3 DNA reads TGTGCCATCAGTGGGTCCCGGCGGGAGGGCGACGAGACCCAGTACTTC.